These 3 T cell receptor beta chains were sequenced from one sample in a study of cytomegalovirus exposure and HLA in healthy donors. PCR primers comprised 60 Vbeta and 13 Jbeta primers. Sequenced by immunoSEQ multiplex PCR; TCRdb stores in-frame clones only, minus some. There are about 160,000 clones in the sample; 60% to 85% occur only once, and about 4% lies in the top ten. Sequenced input: PBMCs. Source of these receptors: a man aged 30-40 years in good health and CMV-seropositive.

In its sample, this clone was seen a few times. The chain is built from TRBV4-1 and TRBJ2-3, with a tentative D call TRBD2 (6 bases). Germline lookup yields CDR1 MGHRA and CDR2 YSYEKL. The V end lost 0 bases, the J end lost 3 bases, and 13 bases lay between the germline ends. The CDR3 runs 16 residues. CDR3 amino acids: CASSQDGGFGTDTQYF. The CDR3 bases are TGCGCCAGCAGCCAAGATGGGGGGTTCGGTACAGATACGCAGTATTTT.

The chain combines TRBV6-5 with TRBJ2-2; 8 bases map to TRBD2. The V and J ends lost 6 bases and 1 base, in that order; junction bases with no gene match: 4. Looked up from germline, CDR1 is MNHEY and CDR2 is SVGAGI. This CDR3 is 15 amino acids long. For the CDR3, the DNA is TGTGCCAGCAGACCGGGACTAGAGAACACCGGGGAGCTGTTTTTT. Translation: CASRPGLENTGELFF.

The gene calls are TRBV7-9 and TRBJ1-1; D perhaps matches TRBD1 (5 bases). Germline loops: CDR1 SEHNR, CDR2 FQNEAQ (reference sequence). The V gene lost 0 bases and the J gene lost 2 bases, with 10 bases spanning the gap. The CDR3 has 15 residues. The CDR3 protein is CASSLAEGLNTEAFF. CDR3 DNA sequence: TGTGCCAGCAGCTTAGCGGAGGGACTAAACACTGAAGCTTTCTTT. Variable domain in full (rest from reference TRBV7-9 and TRBJ1-1): DTGVSQNPRHKITKRGQNVTFRCDPISEHNRLYWYRQTLGQGPEFLTYFQNEAQLEKSRLLSDRFSAERPKGSFSTLEIQRTEQGDSAMYLCASSLAEGLNTEAFFGQGTRLTVV.